This T cell receptor beta chain was sequenced during a study of human T cells and chemical hapten exposure. Study-wide background: Donors were sensitized with 2% DPC on the upper inner arm. Mostly female patients had alopecia areata, totalis or universalis. Overall study results and limits: Unchanged with DPC sensitization were TCRs above 1 in 1000 frequency.

The germline gives CDR1 MGHRA, CDR2 YSYEKL. The CDR3 consists of 14 residues. V was cut by 5 bases and J by 1 base, with 12 bases left in between. The time point denotes: pre-sensitization, week 0. As for treatment: therapeutic diphenylcyclopropenone sensitization with weekly scalp DPC. TCRdb reanalysed the RACE reads using MiXCR and keeps one entry per CDR3 protein. The sample has 380,000 or so distinct CDR3 sequences, 5.5% seen once. This clonotype was detected many times. Its target is not known. The rearrangement links TRBV4-1 to TRBJ2-7; TRBD1 might be the D (6 bases). The sequencing used whole blood, collected in connection with sensitization to the hapten diphenylcyclopropenone (DPC). The source is a woman aged 18-29 years with alopecia areata. Some clones in this sample may be carry-over from other donors' samples. The CDR3 sequence is CASSTRDKSYEQYF. The DNA for the CDR3 is TGCGCCAGCAGCACCCGGGACAAGTCCTACGAGCAGTACTTC.